This entry is about one TCR beta chain. This record belongs to a study of cytomegalovirus exposure and HLA in healthy donors. About the study: Early release data held around 82 million unique TCRs from HLA-typed donors.

Germline CDR1 is GTSNPN and CDR2 is SVGIG (reference sequence). V was trimmed by 8 bases and J by 3 bases, leaving 14 bases between them. The CDR3 covers 12 residues. The primer mix had 60 Vbeta and 13 Jbeta primers. Assay: immunoSEQ multiplex PCR; the TCRdb copy retains only in-frame clones and omits some. The sample carries over 100,000 clones, around three quarters recorded once. The chain has TRBV30 and TRBJ2-7; TRBD1 is a possible D gene (5 bases). The sequencing input was PBMCs. The sequence came from a woman in her 30s in good health and CMV-seropositive. The CDR3 DNA follows: TGTGCCGGTACAGGTTACGGCTACGAGCAGTACTTC. This codes for CAGTGYGYEQYF.